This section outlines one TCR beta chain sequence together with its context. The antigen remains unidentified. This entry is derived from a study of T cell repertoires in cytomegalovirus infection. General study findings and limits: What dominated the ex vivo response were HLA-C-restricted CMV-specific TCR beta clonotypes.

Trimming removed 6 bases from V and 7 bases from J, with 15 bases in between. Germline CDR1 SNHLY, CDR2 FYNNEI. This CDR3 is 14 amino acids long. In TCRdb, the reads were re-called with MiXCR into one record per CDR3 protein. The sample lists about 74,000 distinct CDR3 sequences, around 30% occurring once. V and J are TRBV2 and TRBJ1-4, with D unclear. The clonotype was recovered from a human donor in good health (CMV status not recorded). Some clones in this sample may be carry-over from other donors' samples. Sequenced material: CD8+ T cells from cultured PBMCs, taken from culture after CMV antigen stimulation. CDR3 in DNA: TGTGCCAGCAGCGAAAGGTTTGCGGCTGAAAAACTGTTTTTT. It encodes CASSERFAAEKLFF.